The present entry profiles one TCR beta chain with its context. The donors were in the approximately 110-subject validation cohort; that cohort was separate from the approximately 700-subject first cohort. The sample originates from a study of cytomegalovirus exposure and HLA in healthy donors. The germline V gene encodes CDR1 MNHNS and CDR2 SASEGT. The trim removed 3 bases at V and 2 bases at J, leaving 2 bases unmatched. This CDR3 spans 15 amino acids. The table came from immunoSEQ multiplex PCR; TCRdb's copy has only in-frame clones and leaves some out. The table shows some 140,000 clones, with about 88% occurring only once.

The chain joins TRBV6-1 to TRBJ2-1; 9 bases are shared with TRBD2. The sample consisted of PBMCs. The source is a woman younger than 30 in good health and CMV-seropositive. This CDR3 reads CASSDSGGPYNEQFF. The CDR3 coding sequence is TGTGCCAGCAGTGATAGCGGGGGTCCCTACAATGAGCAGTTCTTC.